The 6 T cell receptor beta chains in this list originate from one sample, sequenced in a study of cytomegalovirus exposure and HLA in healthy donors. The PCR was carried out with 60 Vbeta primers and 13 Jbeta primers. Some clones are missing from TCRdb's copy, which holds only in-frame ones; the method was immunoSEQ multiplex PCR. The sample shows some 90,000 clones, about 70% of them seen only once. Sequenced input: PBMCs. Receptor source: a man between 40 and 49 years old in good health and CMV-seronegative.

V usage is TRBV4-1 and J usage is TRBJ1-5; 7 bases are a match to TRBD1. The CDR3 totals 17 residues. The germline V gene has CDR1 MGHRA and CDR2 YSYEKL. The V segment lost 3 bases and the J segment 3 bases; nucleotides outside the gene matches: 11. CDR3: CASSQDQGGPFNQPQHF. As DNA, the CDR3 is TGCGCCAGCAGCCAGGATCAGGGGGGACCCTTCAATCAGCCCCAGCATTTT.

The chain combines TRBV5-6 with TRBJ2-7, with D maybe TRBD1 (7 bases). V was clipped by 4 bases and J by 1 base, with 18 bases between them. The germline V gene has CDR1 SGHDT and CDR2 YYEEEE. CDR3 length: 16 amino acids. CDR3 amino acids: CASSLYGQGGSYEQYF. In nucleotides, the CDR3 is TGTGCCAGCAGCCTGTACGGCCAGGGGGGTTCCTACGAGCAGTACTTC.

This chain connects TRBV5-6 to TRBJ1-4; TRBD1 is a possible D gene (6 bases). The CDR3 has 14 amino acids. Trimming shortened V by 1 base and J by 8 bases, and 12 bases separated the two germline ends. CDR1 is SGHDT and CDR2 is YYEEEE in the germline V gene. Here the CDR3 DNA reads TGTGCCAGCAGCTTGATGGGGGCTCGGGAAAAACTGTTTTTT. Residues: CASSLMGAREKLFF.

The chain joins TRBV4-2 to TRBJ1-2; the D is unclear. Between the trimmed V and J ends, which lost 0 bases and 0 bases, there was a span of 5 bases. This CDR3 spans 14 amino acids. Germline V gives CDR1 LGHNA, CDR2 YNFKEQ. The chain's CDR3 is CASSQEGANYGYTF. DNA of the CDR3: TGTGCCAGCAGCCAAGAGGGAGCTAACTATGGCTACACCTTC.

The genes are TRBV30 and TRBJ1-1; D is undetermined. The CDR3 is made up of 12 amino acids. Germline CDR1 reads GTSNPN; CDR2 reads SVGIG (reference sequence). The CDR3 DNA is TGTGGGGGAGGGCGGGTGAACACTGAAGCTTTCTTT. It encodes CGGGRVNTEAFF.

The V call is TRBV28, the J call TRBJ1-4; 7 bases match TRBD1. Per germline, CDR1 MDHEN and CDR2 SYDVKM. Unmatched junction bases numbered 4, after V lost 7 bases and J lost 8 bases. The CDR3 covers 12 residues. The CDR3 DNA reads TGTGCCAGCACCCCAGGGGGGGAAAAACTGTTTTTT. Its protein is CASTPGGEKLFF.